These 24 T cell receptor beta chains came from one sample sequenced in a study of T cells in Graves' hyperthyroidism and ophthalmopathy. Amplification targeted TCR beta CDR3 regions from RNA transcripts. RT-PCR in the first round (using the HTBI primer set) targeted the TCR CDR3. Using its own MiXCR run on the multiplex PCR reads, TCRdb lists one record per CDR3 protein. Of about 380,000 distinct CDR3 sequences in the sample, 14% were seen once. The specimen sequenced was blood. These receptors were obtained from a woman in her sixties or seventies with Graves' hyperthyroidism.

This clonotype has ten or more counts. The chain links TRBV7-2 to TRBJ2-1, with D uncertain. Germline CDR1 SGHTA, CDR2 FQGNSA. This CDR3 spans 14 amino acids. V was pared by 5 bases and J by 9 bases, with 17 bases between. The DNA of the CDR3 is TGTGCCAGCAGCACGGGCCCCGGGTTGCCTGAGCAGTTCTTC. Its protein is CASSTGPGLPEQFF.

This clonotype was found many times. This chain joins TRBV20-1 and TRBJ2-3; no clear D gene. Trimming left V 6 bases short and J 1 base short, with 11 bases between. The germline V gene encodes CDR1 DFQATT and CDR2 SNEGSKA (reference sequence). The CDR3 extends over 13 amino acids. The CDR3 bases are TGCAGTGCCCAACCAGGACGCACAGATACGCAGTATTTT. It encodes CSAQPGRTDTQYF.

There are a few counts of this clonotype. CDR3 in DNA: TGCGCCAGCAGCTTGGGGCCGACAGGCAACCAAGAGACCCAGTACTTC. The encoded protein is CASSLGPTGNQETQYF. This chain links TRBV5-1 with TRBJ2-5, with a tentative D call TRBD1 (6 bases). The CDR3 length is 16 residues. Germline V gene sequence: CDR1 SGHRS, CDR2 YFSETQ. V lost 0 bases, J lost 0 bases, and 12 bases lay in between.

In its sample, this clonotype was seen many times. The chain is built from TRBV11-2 and TRBJ2-1; D might be TRBD1 (5 bases). The CDR3 is 15 amino acids. The germline V and J ends were trimmed by 6 bases and 4 bases, with 16 bases remaining between them. The germline gives CDR1 SGHAT, CDR2 FQNNGV. The CDR3 reads CASRSPGHRYNEQFF. The CDR3 region has the DNA TGTGCCAGCAGGTCGCCCGGACACAGATACAATGAGCAGTTCTTC.

In the case of this clonotype: Given a much more abundant clone one base away, this may be a read error. V gene TRBV30 combines with J gene TRBJ2-5; 7 nucleotides line up with TRBD1. The CDR3 runs 12 residues. Germline trimming cut 3 bases from V and 2 bases from J; bases unmatched to any gene: 0. Germline loops: CDR1 GTSNPN, CDR2 SVGIG (reference sequence). DNA of the CDR3: TGTGCCTGGAGACAGGGGCAAGAGACCCAGTACTTC. This encodes CAWRQGQETQYF.

This chain uses TRBV27 with TRBJ2-1; 7 bases agree with TRBD1. Germline V CDR1 and CDR2: MNHEY, SMNVEV (reference sequence). The length of the CDR3 is 15 residues. The CDR3 DNA follows: TGTGCTTGCGCCCCGCCGGGACAGAGCTACAATGAGCAGTTCTTC. Its protein product is CACAPPGQSYNEQFF.

This clonotype was recorded many times. V is TRBV5-1 and J is TRBJ1-1; 10 bases agree with TRBD1. Germline-derived CDR1 and CDR2 are SGHRS and YFSETQ. The junction had 10 bases not matched to a gene; V was cut back by 4 bases and J by 1 base. There are 17 residues in the CDR3. CDR3 bases: TGCGCCAGCAGCCCTTCAGACAGGGGGCGCTGGAACACTGAAGCTTTCTTT. It is translated as CASSPSDRGRWNTEAFF.

This clonotype was detected many times. This chain connects TRBV7-9 to TRBJ2-7; 9 bases are shared with TRBD1. Losses at the gene ends were 3 bases for V and 4 bases for J; bases not matched to a gene: 10. The CDR3 extends over 16 amino acids. Germline CDR1 is SEHNR and CDR2 is FQNEAQ (reference sequence). CDR3 DNA: TGTGCCAGCAGCTTCCCGGACAGGGGTTCCGGGTACGAGCAGTACTTC. Translated: CASSFPDRGSGYEQYF.

The gene calls are TRBV6-2 or TRBV6-3 and TRBJ1-3; no reliable D call. Germline CDR1 MNHEY, CDR2 SVGEGT. Trimming removed 3 bases from V and 2 bases from J, with 8 bases in between. The CDR3 is 14 residues long. CDR3 bases: TGTGCCAGCAGTTATCCAGGTACTGGAAACACCATATATTTT. This encodes CASSYPGTGNTIYF.

The rearrangement links TRBV7-9 to TRBJ1-4; 7 nucleotides line up with TRBD1. V shed 5 bases and J 11 bases; nucleotides not matched to a gene: 8. The CDR3 spans 13 residues. Germline values: CDR1 SEHNR, CDR2 FQNEAQ (reference sequence). The CDR3: CASSPDQGGKLFF. DNA of the CDR3: TGTGCCAGCAGCCCCGACCAGGGGGGGAAACTGTTTTTT. The full variable domain, with the rest looked up from reference TRBV7-9 and TRBJ1-4, is DTGVSQNPRHKITKRGQNVTFRCDPISEHNRLYWYRQTLGQGPEFLTYFQNEAQLEKSRLLSDRFSAERPKGSFSTLEIQRTEQGDSAMYLCASSPDQGGKLFFGSGTQLSVL.

This clonotype appeared many times. The CDR3 sequence: CASRGAGGRADTQYF. The CDR3 nucleotides are TGCGCCAGCAGAGGAGCGGGAGGGAGGGCAGATACGCAGTATTTT. V and J are TRBV10-2 and TRBJ2-3, with 10 bases aligning to TRBD2. The CDR3 loop spans 15 amino acids. CDR1 is WSHSY, CDR2 SAAADI, per germline. The J segment lost 4 bases and the V segment lost 6 bases, leaving 7 bases of the junction unmatched.

The chain recombines TRBV10-3 with TRBJ1-2; 9 nucleotides agree with TRBD1. With V trimmed by 7 bases and J by 1 base, 4 bases remained unmatched. Looked up from germline, CDR1 is ENHRY and CDR2 is SYGVKD. The CDR3 is 14 amino acids. DNA for the CDR3: TGTGCCATCACCAGGACAGGGGTTAACTATGGCTACACCTTC. It codes for CAITRTGVNYGYTF.

This clonotype was detected ten times or more. The chain links TRBV12-5 to TRBJ1-4, with D tentatively TRBD1 (5 bases). Germline CDR1 LGHNT, CDR2 FRNRAP. The CDR3 is 19 residues long. V was trimmed by 0 bases and J by 0 bases, leaving 17 bases between them. The CDR3 DNA reads TGTGCTAGTGGTTTGGTACTGGGGCAGGAGCGCGCAACTAATGAAAAACTGTTTTTT. Its protein product is CASGLVLGQERATNEKLFF.

The table lists this clonotype with many counts. This chain links TRBV18 with TRBJ2-1, with D possibly being TRBD1 (5 bases). CDR1 and CDR2 from the germline V gene are KGHSH and LQKENI. Trimming cost V 0 bases and J 8 bases, with 20 bases left between them. This CDR3 region has 17 residues. DNA for the CDR3: TGTGCCAGCTCACCACCCGGGTCGGCAGGCCAGGGTGATGAGCAGTTCTTC. It translates to CASSPPGSAGQGDEQFF.

This rearrangement joins TRBV5-1 to TRBJ2-1; D perhaps matches TRBD1 (7 bases). CDR1 SGHRS and CDR2 YFSETQ come from the germline V gene. The germline V and J ends were trimmed by 1 base and 0 bases, with 11 bases remaining between them. The CDR3 has 16 amino acids. CDR3: CASSLWGDSSYNEQFF. The DNA for the CDR3 is TGCGCCAGCAGCTTGTGGGGGGACAGCTCCTACAATGAGCAGTTCTTC.

This clonotype showed up many times. This chain joins TRBV7-6 and TRBJ2-3, with D uncertain. The CDR3 totals 16 residues. CDR1 is SGHVS and CDR2 is FNYEAQ in the germline V gene. Trimming took 5 bases from V and 0 from J, leaving 15 bases between them. This chain's CDR3 is CASSARWTVSTDTQYF. In DNA, the CDR3 is TGTGCCAGCAGCGCCAGATGGACCGTAAGCACAGATACGCAGTATTTT.

This clonotype was observed many times. The CDR3 loop is CASSQNPGETQYF. The CDR3 nucleotides read TGTGCCAGCAGCCAGAACCCTGGGGAGACCCAGTACTTC. The chain is built from TRBV3-1 and TRBJ2-5; no clear D. The V gene lost 3 bases and the J gene lost 5 bases, with 10 bases spanning the gap. Germline V CDR1 and CDR2: LGHDT, YNNKEL (reference sequence). This CDR3 region has 13 residues.

This clonotype was counted at least ten times. This sequence joins TRBV2 and TRBJ2-5; the D gene is possibly TRBD1 (6 bases). There are 14 residues in the CDR3. Germline CDR1 reads SNHLY; CDR2 reads FYNNEI. Deletions cut 7 bases from V and 4 bases from J, with 16 bases between. CDR3 nucleotide sequence: TGTGCCAGCACTGGACAGTTATGGGGAGAGACCCAGTACTTC. Amino acids: CASTGQLWGETQYF.

This clonotype was seen at least ten times. The chain employs TRBV11-3 and TRBJ2-2, with 10 bases aligning to TRBD2. Losses at the gene ends were 0 bases for V and 3 bases for J; bases not matched to a gene: 7. Germline loops: CDR1 SGHNT, CDR2 YENEEA. The CDR3 is 18 amino acids. The DNA for the CDR3 is TGTGCCAGCAGCTTAGAGGCTAGCGGGAGTTCTGACACCGGGGAGCTGTTTTTT. This translates into CASSLEASGSSDTGELFF.

At least ten counts were recorded for this clonotype. V is TRBV28 and J is TRBJ1-1, with a possible D match to TRBD1 (5 bases). Looked up from germline, CDR1 is MDHEN and CDR2 is SYDVKM. V lost 3 bases and J 5 bases, leaving 13 bases between the germline ends. The length of the CDR3 is 14 residues. Here the CDR3 reads CASSFWREGTEAFF. The CDR3 nucleotides are TGTGCCAGCAGTTTCTGGAGGGAGGGGACTGAAGCTTTCTTT.

The chain combines TRBV19 with TRBJ1-5, with D hard to call. The CDR3 extends over 15 amino acids. Germline V CDR1 and CDR2: LNHDA, SQIVND (reference sequence). The V gene lost 3 bases and the J gene lost 9 bases, with 18 bases spanning the gap. The CDR3 region has the DNA TGTGCCAGTAGTATGTTTTTCGGAGGGCCCAGGCCCCAGCATTTT. This codes for CASSMFFGGPRPQHF.

V and J are TRBV10-3 and TRBJ2-7, with 11 bases that match TRBD1. The CDR3 spans 15 residues. J gave up 7 bases and V 4 bases, and 9 bases lay outside the gene matches. Germline V gene lookup returns CDR1 ENHRY and CDR2 SYGVKD. CDR3: CAISGIGQGAGEQYF. Written as DNA, the CDR3 is TGTGCCATCAGTGGAATCGGACAGGGGGCGGGAGAGCAGTACTTC.

The chain employs TRBV6-2 or TRBV6-3 and TRBJ1-3, with D hard to call. The CDR3 runs 16 residues. The V gene's germline CDR1 is MNHEY and CDR2 SVGEGT. V was cut by 0 bases and J by 2 bases, with 11 bases left in between. The CDR3 DNA sequence: TGTGCCAGCAGTTACTCAAGAGACCTAGCTGGAAACACCATATATTTT. This encodes CASSYSRDLAGNTIYF.

This clonotype was picked up a small number of times. The chain has TRBV29-1 and TRBJ2-7, with 9 bases aligning to TRBD1. With V trimmed by 0 bases and J by 5 bases, 5 bases remained unmatched. The CDR3 is 14 amino acids. In germline, CDR1 is SQVTM, CDR2 ANQGSEA. In DNA form, the CDR3 reads TGCAGCGTTGAAGAAGGGGACAGGGTTGACGAGCAGTACTTC. Its translation: CSVEEGDRVDEQYF.